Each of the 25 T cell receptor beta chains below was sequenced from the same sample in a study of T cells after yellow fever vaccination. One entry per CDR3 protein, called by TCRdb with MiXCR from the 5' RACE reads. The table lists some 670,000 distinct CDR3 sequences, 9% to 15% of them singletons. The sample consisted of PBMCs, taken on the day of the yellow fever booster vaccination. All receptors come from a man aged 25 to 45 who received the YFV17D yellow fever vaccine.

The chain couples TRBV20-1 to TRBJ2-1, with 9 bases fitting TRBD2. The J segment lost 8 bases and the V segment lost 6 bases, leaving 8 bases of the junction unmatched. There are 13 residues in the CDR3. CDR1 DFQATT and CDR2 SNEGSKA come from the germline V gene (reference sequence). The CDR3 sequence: CSAMMSGRHEQFF. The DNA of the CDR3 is TGCAGTGCGATGATGAGCGGGAGGCATGAGCAGTTCTTC.

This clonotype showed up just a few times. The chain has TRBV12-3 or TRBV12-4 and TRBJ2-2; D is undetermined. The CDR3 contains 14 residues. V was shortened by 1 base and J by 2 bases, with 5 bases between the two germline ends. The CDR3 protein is CASSLVTNTGELFF. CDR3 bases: TGTGCCAGCAGTTTAGTAACTAACACCGGGGAGCTGTTTTTT.

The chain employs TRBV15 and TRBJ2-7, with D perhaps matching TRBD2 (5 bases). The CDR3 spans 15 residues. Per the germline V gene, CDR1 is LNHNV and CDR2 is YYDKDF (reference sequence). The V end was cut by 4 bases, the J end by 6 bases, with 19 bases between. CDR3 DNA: TGTGCCACCAGCACTCCCGCCGAGGGCTGGGCCGAGCAGTACTTC. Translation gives CATSTPAEGWAEQYF. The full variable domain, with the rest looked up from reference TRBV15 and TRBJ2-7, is DAMVIQNPRYQVTQFGKPVTLSCSQTLNHNVMYWYQQKSSQAPKLLFHYYDKDFNNEADTPDNFQSRRPNTSFCFLDIRSPGLGDTAMYLCATSTPAEGWAEQYFGPGTRLTVT.

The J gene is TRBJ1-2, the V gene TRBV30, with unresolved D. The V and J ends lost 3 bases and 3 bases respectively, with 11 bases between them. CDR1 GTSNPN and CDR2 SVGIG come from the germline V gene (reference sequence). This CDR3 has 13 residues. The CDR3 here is CAWSPRLHYGYTF. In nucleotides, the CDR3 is TGTGCCTGGAGCCCCAGACTCCACTATGGCTACACCTTC.

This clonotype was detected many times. The CDR3 DNA reads as TGCAGCGCCAGGGCCCCGGGGAACACCATATATTTT. It yields the protein CSARAPGNTIYF. The V call is TRBV29-1, the J call TRBJ1-3; tentative D call: TRBD1 (5 bases). With 7 bases removed from V and 7 bases from J, the gap between germline ends came to 14 bases. Germline-derived CDR1 and CDR2 are SQVTM and ANQGSEA. The CDR3 runs 12 residues.

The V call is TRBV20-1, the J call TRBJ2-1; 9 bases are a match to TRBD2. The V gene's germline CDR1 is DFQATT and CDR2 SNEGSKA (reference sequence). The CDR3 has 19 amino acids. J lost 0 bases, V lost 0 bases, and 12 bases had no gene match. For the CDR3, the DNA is TGCAGTGCTAGAGATAGGAGCGGGAGGACCCTCTCCTCCTACAATGAGCAGTTCTTC. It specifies CSARDRSGRTLSSYNEQFF.

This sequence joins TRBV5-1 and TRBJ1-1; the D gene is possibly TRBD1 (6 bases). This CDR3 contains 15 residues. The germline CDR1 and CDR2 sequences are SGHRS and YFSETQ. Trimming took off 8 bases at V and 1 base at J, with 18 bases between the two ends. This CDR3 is CASFWVAGANTEAFF. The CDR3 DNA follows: TGCGCCAGTTTTTGGGTCGCAGGGGCGAACACTGAAGCTTTCTTT.

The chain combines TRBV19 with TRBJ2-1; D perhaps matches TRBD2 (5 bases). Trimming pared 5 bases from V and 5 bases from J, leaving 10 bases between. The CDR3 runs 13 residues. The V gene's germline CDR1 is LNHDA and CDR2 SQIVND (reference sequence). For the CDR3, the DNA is TGTGCCAGTAGTCGAGGGCTTAACAATGAGCAGTTCTTC. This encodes CASSRGLNNEQFF. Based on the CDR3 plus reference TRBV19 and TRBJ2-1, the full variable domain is DGGITQSPKYLFRKEGQNVTLSCEQNLNHDAMYWYRQDPGQGLRLIYYSQIVNDFQKGDIAEGYSVSREKKESFPLTVTSAQKNPTAFYLCASSRGLNNEQFFGPGTRLTVL.

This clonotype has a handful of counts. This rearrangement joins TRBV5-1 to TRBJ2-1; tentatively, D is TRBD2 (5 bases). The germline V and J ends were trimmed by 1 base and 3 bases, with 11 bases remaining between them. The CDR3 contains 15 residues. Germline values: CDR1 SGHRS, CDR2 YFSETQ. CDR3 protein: CASSLIGVYYNEQFF. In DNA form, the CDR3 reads TGCGCCAGCAGCTTGATCGGGGTCTACTACAATGAGCAGTTCTTC.

The CDR3 sequence: CASSQYGLAGTTYYEQYF. In DNA form, the CDR3 reads TGTGCCAGCAGCCAATATGGACTAGCGGGGACAACCTACTACGAGCAGTACTTC. This chain joins TRBV3-1 and TRBJ2-7, with 12 bases identical to TRBD2. Germline CDR1 LGHDT, CDR2 YNNKEL (reference sequence). CDR3 size: 18 residues. The ends lost 2 bases at V and 3 bases at J; junction bases unmatched: 11.

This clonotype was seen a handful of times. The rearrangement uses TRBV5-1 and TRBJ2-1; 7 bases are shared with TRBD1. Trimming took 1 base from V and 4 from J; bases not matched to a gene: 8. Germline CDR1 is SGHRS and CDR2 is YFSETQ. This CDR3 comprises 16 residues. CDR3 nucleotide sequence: TGCGCCAGCAGCTTGTTGACAGGGATCATTTACAATGAGCAGTTCTTC. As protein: CASSLLTGIIYNEQFF. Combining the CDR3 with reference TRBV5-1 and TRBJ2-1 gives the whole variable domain KAGVTQTPRYLIKTRGQQVTLSCSPISGHRSVSWYQQTPGQGLQFLFEYFSETQRNKGNFPGRFSGRQFSNSRSEMNVSTLELGDSALYLCASSLLTGIIYNEQFFGPGTRLTVL.

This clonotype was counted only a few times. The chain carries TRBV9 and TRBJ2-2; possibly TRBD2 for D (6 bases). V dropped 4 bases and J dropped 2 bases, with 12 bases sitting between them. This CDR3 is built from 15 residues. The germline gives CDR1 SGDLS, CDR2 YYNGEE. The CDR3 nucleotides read TGTGCCAGCAGCTCGGAGGGAATAAACACCGGGGAGCTGTTTTTT. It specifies CASSSEGINTGELFF.

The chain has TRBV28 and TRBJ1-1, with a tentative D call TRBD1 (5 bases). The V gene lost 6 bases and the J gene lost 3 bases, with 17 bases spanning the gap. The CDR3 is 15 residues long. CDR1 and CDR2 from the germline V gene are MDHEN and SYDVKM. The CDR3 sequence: CASRPIRVSDTEAFF. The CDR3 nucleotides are TGTGCCAGCAGACCGATCAGGGTTTCGGACACTGAAGCTTTCTTT.

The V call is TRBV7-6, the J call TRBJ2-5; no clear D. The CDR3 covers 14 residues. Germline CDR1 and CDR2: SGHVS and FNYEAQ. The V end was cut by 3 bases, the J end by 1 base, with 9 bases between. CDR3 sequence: CASSLGIFQETQYF. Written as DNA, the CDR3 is TGTGCCAGCAGCTTGGGTATATTCCAAGAGACCCAGTACTTC.

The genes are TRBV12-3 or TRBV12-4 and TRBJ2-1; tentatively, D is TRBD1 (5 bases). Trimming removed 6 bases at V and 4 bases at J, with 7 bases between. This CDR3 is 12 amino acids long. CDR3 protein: CASSHRYNEQFF. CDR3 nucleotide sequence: TGTGCCAGCAGCCACAGGTACAATGAGCAGTTCTTC.

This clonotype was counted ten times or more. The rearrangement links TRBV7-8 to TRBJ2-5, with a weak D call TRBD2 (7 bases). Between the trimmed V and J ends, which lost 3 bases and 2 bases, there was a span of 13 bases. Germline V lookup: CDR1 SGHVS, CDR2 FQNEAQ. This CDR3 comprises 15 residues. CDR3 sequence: CASSFGEGGQETQYF. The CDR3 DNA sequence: TGTGCCAGCAGCTTCGGTGAGGGGGGGCAAGAGACCCAGTACTTC.

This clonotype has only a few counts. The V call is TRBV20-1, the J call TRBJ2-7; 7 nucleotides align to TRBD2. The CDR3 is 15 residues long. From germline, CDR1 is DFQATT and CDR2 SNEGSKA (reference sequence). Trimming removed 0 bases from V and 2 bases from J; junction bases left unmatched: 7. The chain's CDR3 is CSARDLGTTPYEQYF. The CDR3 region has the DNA TGCAGTGCTAGAGATCTCGGGACTACCCCCTACGAGCAGTACTTC.

The CDR3 sequence is CASSLEGVGYNPSTDTQYF. The CDR3 nucleotides are TGCGCCAGCAGCTTGGAAGGGGTCGGATACAACCCTAGCACAGATACGCAGTATTTT. The V gene is TRBV5-1, the J gene TRBJ2-3; tentative D call: TRBD1 (5 bases). Germline V gives CDR1 SGHRS, CDR2 YFSETQ. Trimming took 0 bases from V and 0 from J, leaving 20 bases between them. The CDR3 sequence is 19 residues long.

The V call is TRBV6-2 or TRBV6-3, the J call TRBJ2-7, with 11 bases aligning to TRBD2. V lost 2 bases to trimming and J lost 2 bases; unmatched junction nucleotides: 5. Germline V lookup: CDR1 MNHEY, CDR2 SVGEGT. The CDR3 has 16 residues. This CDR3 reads CASSYEKLAGAYEQYF. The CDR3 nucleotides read TGTGCCAGCAGTTACGAAAAACTAGCGGGAGCCTACGAGCAGTACTTC.

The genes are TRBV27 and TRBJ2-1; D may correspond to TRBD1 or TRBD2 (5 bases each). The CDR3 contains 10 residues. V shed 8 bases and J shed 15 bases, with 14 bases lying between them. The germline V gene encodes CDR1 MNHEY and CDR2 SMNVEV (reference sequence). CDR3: CASVTQGAFF. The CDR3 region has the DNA TGTGCCAGCGTCACGCAGGGAGCGTTCTTC.

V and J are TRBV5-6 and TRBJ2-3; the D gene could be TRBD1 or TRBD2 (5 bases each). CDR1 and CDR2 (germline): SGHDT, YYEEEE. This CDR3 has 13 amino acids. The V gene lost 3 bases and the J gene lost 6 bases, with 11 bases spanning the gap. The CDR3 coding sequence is TGTGCCAGCAGCTGGGGACCCGGGGATACGCAGTATTTT. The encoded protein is CASSWGPGDTQYF.

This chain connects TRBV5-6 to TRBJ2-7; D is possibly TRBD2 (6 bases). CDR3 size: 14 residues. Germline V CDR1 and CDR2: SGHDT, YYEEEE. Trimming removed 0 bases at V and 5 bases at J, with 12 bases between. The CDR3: CASSLVAADHEQYF. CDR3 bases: TGTGCCAGCAGCTTGGTAGCGGCAGACCACGAGCAGTACTTC.

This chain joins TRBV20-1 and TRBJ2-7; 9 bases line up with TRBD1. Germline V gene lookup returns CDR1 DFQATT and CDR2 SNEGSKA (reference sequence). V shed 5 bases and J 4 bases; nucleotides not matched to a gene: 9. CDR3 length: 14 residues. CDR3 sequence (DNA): TGCAGTGCTTCAACCGGGACAGGGAAGTACGAGCAGTACTTC. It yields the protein CSASTGTGKYEQYF.

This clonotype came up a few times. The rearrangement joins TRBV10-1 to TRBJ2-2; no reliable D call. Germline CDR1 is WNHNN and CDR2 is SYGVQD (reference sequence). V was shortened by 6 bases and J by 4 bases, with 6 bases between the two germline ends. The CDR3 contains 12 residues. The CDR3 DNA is TGCGCCAGCAGAGGGATCACCGGGGAGCTGTTTTTT. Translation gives CASRGITGELFF.

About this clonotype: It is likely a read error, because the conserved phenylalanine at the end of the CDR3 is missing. CDR3 nucleotides: TGTGCCAGCAGCTTACTAACTAGTGGGACCGGGGAGCTGTTTTCT. Encoded protein: CASSLLTSGTGELFS. The V gene is TRBV11-2, the J gene TRBJ2-2; possibly TRBD2 for D (5 bases). The CDR3 is 15 residues long. Germline CDR1 and CDR2: SGHAT and FQNNGV. With 2 bases removed from V and 5 bases from J, the gap between germline ends came to 12 bases.